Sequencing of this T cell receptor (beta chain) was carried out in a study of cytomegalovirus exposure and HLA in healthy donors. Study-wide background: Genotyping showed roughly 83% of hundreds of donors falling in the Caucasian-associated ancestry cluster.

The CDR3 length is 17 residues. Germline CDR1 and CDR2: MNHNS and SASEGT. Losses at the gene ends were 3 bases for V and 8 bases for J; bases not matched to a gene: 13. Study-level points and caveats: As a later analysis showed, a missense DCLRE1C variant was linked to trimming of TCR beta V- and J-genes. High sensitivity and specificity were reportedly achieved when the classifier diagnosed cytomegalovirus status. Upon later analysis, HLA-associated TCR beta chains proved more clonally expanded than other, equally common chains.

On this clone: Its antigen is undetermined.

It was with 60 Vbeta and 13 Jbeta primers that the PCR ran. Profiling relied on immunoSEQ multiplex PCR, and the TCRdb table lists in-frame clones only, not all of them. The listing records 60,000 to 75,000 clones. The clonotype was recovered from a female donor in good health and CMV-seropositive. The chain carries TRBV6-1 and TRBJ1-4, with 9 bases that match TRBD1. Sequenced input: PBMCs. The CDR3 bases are TGTGCCAGCAGTGATCCGGGACAGGGAATTGCTGCGGAAAAACTGTTTTTT. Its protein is CASSDPGQGIAAEKLFF.